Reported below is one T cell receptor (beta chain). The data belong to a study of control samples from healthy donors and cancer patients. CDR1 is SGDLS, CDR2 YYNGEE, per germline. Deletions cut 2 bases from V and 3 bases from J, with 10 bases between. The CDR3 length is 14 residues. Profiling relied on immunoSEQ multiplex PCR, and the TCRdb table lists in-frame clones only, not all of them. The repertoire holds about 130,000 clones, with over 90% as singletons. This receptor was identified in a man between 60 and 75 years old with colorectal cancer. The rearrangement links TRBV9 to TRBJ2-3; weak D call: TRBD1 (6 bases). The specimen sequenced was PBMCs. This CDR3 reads CASSVLTGTDTQYF. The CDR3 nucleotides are TGTGCCAGCAGCGTGTTAACAGGGACAGATACGCAGTATTTT.